Listed below are T cell receptor beta chains from one sample, sequenced in a study of monozygotic twins with inflammatory bowel disease. TCRdb derives one entry per CDR3 protein from the 5' RACE reads, leaving out DNA. The sample's table shows around 450,000 distinct CDR3 sequences. The specimen was blood. These TCRs come from a human donor with ulcerative colitis or Crohn's disease, or a healthy co-twin of an affected twin (not recorded which). The CDR3 runs from the conserved cysteine through the conserved F or W. Fields, in order: J gene, V gene, CDR3 protein.

TRBJ1-1	TRBV18	CASSPPWGLDTEAFF
TRBJ1-1	TRBV9	CASSELQGPLNTEAFF
TRBJ2-5	TRBV27	CASSPIGMETQYF
TRBJ2-6	TRBV12-3/TRBV12-4	CASSLSGANVLTF
TRBJ2-7	TRBV20-1	CSARDGHGEQYF
TRBJ2-1	TRBV18	CASSRRTSGTNNEQFF
TRBJ2-3	TRBV20-1	CSATKGGYGDTQYF
TRBJ2-3	TRBV6-1	CASSDPGGRDTQYF
TRBJ1-1	TRBV4-2	CASSQDTINTEAFF
TRBJ1-2	TRBV5-1	CASSRGTHPTDYGYTF
TRBJ2-5	TRBV7-2	CASSLGLSGETQYF
TRBJ2-5	TRBV9	CASSGLELETQYF
TRBJ2-3	TRBV7-2	CASSLISGTDTQYF
TRBJ1-5	TRBV10-3	CATMTGSGGDQPQHF
TRBJ1-2	TRBV6-2/TRBV6-3	CANSERQGTGYTF
TRBJ2-3	TRBV5-1	CASSRKSTDTQYF
TRBJ2-1	TRBV6-2/TRBV6-3	CASSPQVYNEQFF
TRBJ1-1	TRBV4-1	CASSYGDLDAEAFF
TRBJ2-1	TRBV5-1	CASSLVSSPYNEQFF
TRBJ2-7	TRBV7-8	CASSLAPQGAGGEQYF
TRBJ2-1	TRBV5-1	CASAPAGAYNEQFF
TRBJ1-4	TRBV18	CASSWTGEESEKLFF
TRBJ2-5	TRBV15	CATSPGLTTQYF
TRBJ1-2	TRBV29-1	CSVVPGGTYGYTF
TRBJ2-7	TRBV7-2	CASTNSHYEQYF
TRBJ2-7	TRBV9	CASSEGQGHEQYF
TRBJ2-1	TRBV29-1	CSVVPSGGFYNEQFF